Below are 19 T cell receptor beta chains sequenced from a single sample in a study of spatial heterogeneity in lung cancer. Using its own MiXCR run on the 5' RACE reads, TCRdb lists one record per CDR3 protein. The table records around 100,000 distinct CDR3 sequences, 3.5% to 5% of them present only once. Time point meaning: sample taken at primary tumor resection. Broader study findings: Counts that tracked tumor mutation counts were those of expanded intratumoral alpha and beta TCRs.

What these receptors recognize is not known. The material sequenced was lung tumor tissue, taken at surgery. The receptors shown here come from a male donor with early-stage non-small cell lung cancer.

This clonotype was counted many times. This chain connects TRBV12-3 or TRBV12-4 to TRBJ2-1, with D perhaps given as TRBD1 or TRBD2 (6 bases each). There are 13 residues in the CDR3. V gave up 5 bases and J gave up 9 bases, with 14 bases separating them. This CDR3 reads CASSLKGGGEQFF. The DNA for the CDR3 is TGTGCCAGCAGTCTGAAGGGGGGCGGTGAGCAGTTCTTC.

This rearrangement joins TRBV29-1 to TRBJ2-5, with 10 nucleotides matching TRBD1. In germline, CDR1 is SQVTM, CDR2 ANQGSEA. The CDR3 spans 14 residues. J gave up 3 bases and V 6 bases, and 7 bases lay outside the gene matches. CDR3 nucleotide sequence: TGCAGCGTCGTCGGGACAGGGGAAGAAGAGACCCAGTACTTC. It specifies CSVVGTGEEETQYF.

Ten or more counts support this clonotype. The rearrangement uses TRBV7-6 and TRBJ2-5; no definite D call. The CDR3 extends over 13 amino acids. CDR1 is SGHVS, CDR2 FNYEAQ, per germline. Trimming shortened V by 4 bases and J by 5 bases, and 11 bases separated the two germline ends. CDR3 nucleotide sequence: TGTGCCAGCAGCTCTCGAATTCAGGAGACCCAGTACTTC. This encodes CASSSRIQETQYF.

This clonotype was found many times. The rearrangement links TRBV5-6 to TRBJ1-1; 8 bases line up with TRBD1. Germline loops: CDR1 SGHDT, CDR2 YYEEEE. The CDR3 extends over 15 amino acids. Trimming cost V 5 bases and J 4 bases; bases outside gene matches: 10. The CDR3 DNA reads as TGTGCCAGCAGTTACGACAGGGGAGGCGGCACTGAAGCTTTCTTT. Translating gives CASSYDRGGGTEAFF.

The chain recombines TRBV20-1 with TRBJ2-7, with 10 bases aligning to TRBD1. V was clipped by 2 bases and J by 9 bases; unmatched bases: 7. The CDR3 covers 13 residues. Germline CDR1 and CDR2: DFQATT and SNEGSKA (reference sequence). CDR3 region: CSARRQGASGQYF. In DNA, the CDR3 is TGCAGTGCTAGACGACAGGGGGCGTCAGGGCAGTACTTC.

This clonotype was seen ten or more times. The gene calls are TRBV28 and TRBJ2-3; the match to TRBD1 covers 8 bases. Germline trimming cut 4 bases from V and 4 bases from J; bases unmatched to any gene: 7. Germline V CDR1 and CDR2: MDHEN, SYDVKM. The CDR3 is 15 amino acids. Here the CDR3 reads CASSSPGQGADTQYF. The CDR3 DNA reads TGTGCCAGCAGTTCCCCTGGACAGGGCGCAGATACGCAGTATTTT.

This clonotype was seen many times. The chain is built from TRBV20-1 and TRBJ2-7, with D uncertain. The CDR3 contains 13 residues. The V end was cut by 5 bases, the J end by 6 bases, with 17 bases between. The germline gives CDR1 DFQATT, CDR2 SNEGSKA (reference sequence). CDR3 DNA: TGCAGTGCTCTGCGTGGAGATCTGGGCGAGCAGTACTTC. Its protein product is CSALRGDLGEQYF.

This clonotype was counted many times. This chain links TRBV18 with TRBJ1-2; 9 positions agree with TRBD1. This CDR3 has 13 amino acids. V was pared by 8 bases and J by 4 bases, with 5 bases of the junction left unmatched. Germline loops: CDR1 KGHSH, CDR2 LQKENI. CDR3 bases: TGTGCCAGCAGTCCGGACAGGGGCTATGGCTACACCTTC. Protein sequence: CASSPDRGYGYTF.

This clonotype was seen at least ten times. V and J are TRBV28 and TRBJ1-1; a possible D gene is TRBD1 (6 bases). Germline values: CDR1 MDHEN, CDR2 SYDVKM. This CDR3 comprises 14 residues. Trimming removed 7 bases at V and 3 bases at J, with 15 bases between. CDR3 nucleotide sequence: TGTGCCAGCAACCCCTCCGGGGGCTACACTGAAGCTTTCTTT. It yields the protein CASNPSGGYTEAFF.

This clonotype was seen at least ten times. J is TRBJ1-1 and V is TRBV27, with D unresolved. CDR1 is MNHEY, CDR2 SMNVEV, per germline (reference sequence). CDR3 length equals 15 residues. V was trimmed by 1 base and J by 0 bases, leaving 9 bases between them. The CDR3 loop is CASSLFQAVNTEAFF. The CDR3 nucleotides read TGTGCCAGCAGTTTATTTCAGGCAGTGAACACTGAAGCTTTCTTT.

The V gene is TRBV5-8, the J gene TRBJ1-6, with D possibly TRBD1 on 5 matching bases. This CDR3 is built from 15 residues. The V end was cut by 0 bases, the J end by 7 bases, with 11 bases between. Germline V gene data show CDR1 as SGHTS and CDR2 as YDEGEE. The chain's CDR3 is CASSLVWGRNSPLHF. The CDR3 DNA is TGTGCCAGCAGCTTGGTTTGGGGCAGGAATTCACCCCTCCACTTT.

The table lists this clonotype with many counts. The chain joins TRBV3-1 to TRBJ1-1; unclear D gene. CDR3 length equals 11 residues. The V end was cut by 5 bases, the J end by 8 bases, with 9 bases between. Germline V CDR1 and CDR2: LGHDT, YNNKEL (reference sequence). The CDR3 coding sequence is TGTGCCAGCAGCGAATGGGGAGAAGCTTTCTTT. Amino acids: CASSEWGEAFF.

This clonotype showed up just a few times. The chain links TRBV10-2 to TRBJ2-7; 9 nucleotides match TRBD2. The V gene end was trimmed by 3 bases and the J gene end by 4 bases; junction bases not matched to a gene: 10. The CDR3 contains 16 residues. Germline CDR1 WSHSY, CDR2 SAAADI. The CDR3 reads CASSDNSGGPWYEQYF. DNA for the CDR3: TGCGCCAGCAGTGATAATAGCGGGGGCCCTTGGTACGAGCAGTACTTC.

This clonotype was seen ten or more times. The chain is built from TRBV5-1 and TRBJ2-6; possible D gene TRBD1, 6 bases. The germline V gene encodes CDR1 SGHRS and CDR2 YFSETQ. CDR3 length equals 16 residues. V gave up 4 bases and J gave up 0 bases, with 11 bases separating them. The CDR3 region has the DNA TGCGCCAGCAGCAGAGGACAGATCTCTGGGGCCAACGTCCTGACTTTC. Its protein product is CASSRGQISGANVLTF. The full variable domain, with the rest looked up from reference TRBV5-1 and TRBJ2-6, is KAGVTQTPRYLIKTRGQQVTLSCSPISGHRSVSWYQQTPGQGLQFLFEYFSETQRNKGNFPGRFSGRQFSNSRSEMNVSTLELGDSALYLCASSRGQISGANVLTFGAGSRLTVL.

At least ten counts were recorded for this clonotype. The chain links TRBV7-9 to TRBJ2-2; 9 bases are shared with TRBD2. The CDR3 contains 15 residues. Trimming took 7 bases from V and 1 from J; bases not matched to a gene: 4. Germline values: CDR1 SEHNR, CDR2 FQNEAQ (reference sequence). CDR3 coding DNA: TGTGCCAGCAAAGTGACTAGCGGGAACACCGGGGAGCTGTTTTTT. Its translation is CASKVTSGNTGELFF.

There are a few counts of this clonotype. This chain joins TRBV28 and TRBJ2-7; 9 nucleotides line up with TRBD1. The ends lost 5 bases at V and 3 bases at J; junction bases unmatched: 11. Germline loops: CDR1 MDHEN, CDR2 SYDVKM. The length of the CDR3 is 16 residues. CDR3 loop: CASSSPGQGRVYEQYF. CDR3 sequence (DNA): TGTGCCAGCAGTAGCCCGGGACAGGGTAGGGTCTACGAGCAGTACTTC.

This clonotype was found many times. The chain recombines TRBV27 with TRBJ1-6, with 11 bases fitting TRBD1. This CDR3 is 15 amino acids long. The V segment lost 4 bases and the J segment 9 bases; nucleotides outside the gene matches: 5. Germline V lookup: CDR1 MNHEY, CDR2 SMNVEV (reference sequence). CDR3 residues: CASSSSGTGGSPLHF. The CDR3 nucleotides read TGTGCCAGCAGTTCGTCCGGGACAGGGGGTTCACCCCTCCACTTT.

CDR3 loop: CASSPSTGGNTEAFF. In DNA, the CDR3 is TGTGCCAGCAGTCCGTCCACAGGGGGTAACACTGAAGCTTTCTTT. The chain has TRBV12-3 or TRBV12-4 and TRBJ1-1; 8 nucleotides line up with TRBD1. Unmatched junction bases numbered 7, after V lost 5 bases and J lost 2 bases. The CDR3 totals 15 residues.

This clonotype was seen at least ten times. V and J are TRBV27 and TRBJ1-5, with D possibly matching TRBD1 (5 bases). CDR1 is MNHEY and CDR2 is SMNVEV in the germline V gene (reference sequence). The CDR3 has 11 residues. V gave up 8 bases and J gave up 3 bases, with 5 bases separating them. CDR3 sequence reads: CASGANQPQHF. In DNA form, the CDR3 reads TGTGCCAGCGGGGCCAATCAGCCCCAGCATTTT.